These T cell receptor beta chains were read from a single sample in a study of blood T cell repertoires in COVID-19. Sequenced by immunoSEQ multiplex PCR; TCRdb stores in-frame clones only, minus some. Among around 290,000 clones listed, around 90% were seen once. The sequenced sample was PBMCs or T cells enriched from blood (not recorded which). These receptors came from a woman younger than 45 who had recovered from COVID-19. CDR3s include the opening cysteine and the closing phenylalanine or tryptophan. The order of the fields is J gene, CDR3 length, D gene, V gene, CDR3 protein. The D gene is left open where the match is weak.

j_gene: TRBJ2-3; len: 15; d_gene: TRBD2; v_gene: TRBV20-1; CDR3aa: CSASLSGGSADTQYF
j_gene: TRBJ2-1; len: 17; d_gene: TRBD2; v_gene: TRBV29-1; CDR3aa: CSVGTSGRLTGGNEQFF
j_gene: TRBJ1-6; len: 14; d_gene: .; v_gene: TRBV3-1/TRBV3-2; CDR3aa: CASSQAVRESPLHF
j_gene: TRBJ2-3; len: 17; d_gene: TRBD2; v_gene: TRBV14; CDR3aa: CASSQPPGLAPTDTQYF
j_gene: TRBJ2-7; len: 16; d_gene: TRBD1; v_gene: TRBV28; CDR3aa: CASGSTGTGTSYEQYF
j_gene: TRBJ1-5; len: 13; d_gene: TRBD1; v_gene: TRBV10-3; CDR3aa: CAISRDRNQPQHF
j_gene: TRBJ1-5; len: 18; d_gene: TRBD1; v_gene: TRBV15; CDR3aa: CATSRDTGGFGNNQPQHF
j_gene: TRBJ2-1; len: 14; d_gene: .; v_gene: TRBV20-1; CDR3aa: CSASFQGYVNEQFF
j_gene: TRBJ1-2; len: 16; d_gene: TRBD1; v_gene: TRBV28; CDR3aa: CASSVSRGQGNYGYTF
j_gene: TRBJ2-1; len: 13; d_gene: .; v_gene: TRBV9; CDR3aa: CASSVQTSNEQFF
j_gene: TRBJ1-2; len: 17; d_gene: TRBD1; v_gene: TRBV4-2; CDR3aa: CASSQEVRTGTNYGYTF
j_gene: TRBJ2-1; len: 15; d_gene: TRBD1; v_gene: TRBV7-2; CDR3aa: CASSLDLDRYNEQFF
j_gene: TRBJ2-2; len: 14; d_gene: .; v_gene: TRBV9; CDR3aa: CASSPDWETGELFF
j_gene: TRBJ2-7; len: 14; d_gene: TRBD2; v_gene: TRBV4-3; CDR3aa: CASSRSSGFYEQYF
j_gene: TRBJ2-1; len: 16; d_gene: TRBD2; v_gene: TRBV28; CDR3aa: CASSLFPSGSYNEQFF
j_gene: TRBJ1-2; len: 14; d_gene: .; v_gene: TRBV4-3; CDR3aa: CASSQDGRVYGYTF
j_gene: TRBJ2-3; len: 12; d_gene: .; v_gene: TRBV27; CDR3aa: CASRGGKDTQYF
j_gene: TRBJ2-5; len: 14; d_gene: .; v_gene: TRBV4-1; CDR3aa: CASSQDTGSGTQYF
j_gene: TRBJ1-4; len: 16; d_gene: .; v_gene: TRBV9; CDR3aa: CASSAVLGGSNEKLFF
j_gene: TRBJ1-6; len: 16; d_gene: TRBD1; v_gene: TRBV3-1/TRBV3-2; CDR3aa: CASSLRMGQGSSPLHF